This record looks at one T cell receptor beta chain sequence and its context. Locally advanced or metastatic urothelial carcinoma was diagnosed in the patients. The sample originates from a study of PD-L1 blockade in urothelial cancer. Background on the study: Blood samples had a median of about 150,000 T cells.

PCRs were each spiked with synthetic TCR analog templates. TCRdb's table, derived via immunoSEQ multiplex PCR, lists solely in-frame clones and lacks some. The repertoire holds 80,000 to 130,000 clones, with approximately 90% as singletons. The CDR3 has 15 amino acids. The ends were cut back, 2 bases at V and 1 base at J, with 9 bases in the middle. CDR1 and CDR2 (germline): SGHVS, FQNEAQ. The sequence came from an elderly woman with urothelial cancer. This sequence joins TRBV7-8 and TRBJ1-3; no reliable D call. The material sequenced was PBMCs, taken around atezolizumab (anti-PD-L1) treatment. The CDR3 DNA follows: TGTGCCAGCAGCTTACGAGGGCAGTCTGGAAACACCATATATTTT. Residues: CASSLRGQSGNTIYF.